Below, one TCR beta chain is given with its context. Its antigen target is currently unknown. No much larger clonotype is one base removed from it; base qualities were not supplied. This entry belongs to a study of shared clonotypes between healthy human individuals (dated by TCRdb to the early 2020s). Turning to the overall study: Three men and a couple of women, aged 18 to 49 years, made up the cohort. Per donor, three plates each were used for CD4 naive and CD4 memory, two for CD8 naive, and one for CD8 memory. To estimate repertoire size and how much clonotype sharing occurs between individuals, the study deeply sequenced the blood TCR repertoires of about five healthy adults. To increase sequencing depth and limit assay-specific biases, TCR repertoire library preparation and sequencing were carried out by different laboratories using diverse techniques. Between about 0.94 and 8.9 billion PBMCs per donor were obtained by leukapheresis. Study-wide conclusions, independent of this receptor: Compared with non-shared clonotypes, the clonotypes found in all four sorted-subset donors had higher generation probabilities. Rarefaction of sorted-subset datasets indicated incomplete sequencing despite the large sequencing depth. The small number of donors limited the genetic and exposure-history diversity represented. Naive subsets generally had larger estimated clonotype richness than memory subsets. Only blood was sampled, and tissue TCR repertoires likely differ from those in blood. Pairwise subsampling led to the expectation that sequencing depth would affect the degree of clonotype sharing among donors. Across a handful of donors, roughly 5.4% of naive CD4, roughly 3.3% of naive CD8, around 2.1% of memory CD4, and about 0.4% of memory CD8 clonotypes were shared.

CD8 naive samples consisted of CD45RO-negative cells that were positively selected for CCR7, yielding a CD45RA+CCR7+ population without TemRA cells. Healthy HIV-negative adults with no recently reported acute infections or vaccinations were included as donors. All donors were Caucasian adults living in Nashville, Tennessee, USA. Blood was obtained by leukapheresis, after which PBMCs were separated by Ficoll-Histopaque density gradient centrifugation and cryopreserved in liquid nitrogen vapor phase. Analytical flow cytometry was used to check the purity and quantity of each magnetically sorted T cell population. Genomic DNA was isolated from every sorted fraction and measured by UV absorbance on a Nanodrop 2000c. Using the deep immunoSEQ assay, multiplex PCR amplified TCR CDR3 regions from genomic DNA. Genomic DNA extracted from each cell subset was distributed evenly over all wells of several immunoSEQ 96-well plates, and each plate served as one replicate. Each replicate PCR for sorted subsets received around 200 ng genomic DNA, equal to about 30,000 T cell genomes. The purified libraries were quantified using a Qubit 3.0 fluorometer, sized with a Bioanalyzer 2100, and then quantified again using the KAPA Library Quantification kit. Every immunoSEQ 96-well plate was sequenced on a separate single-read 150-cycle Illumina NextSeq 550 flow cell. Under the source paper's analysis protocol: Because the immunoSEQ output included only junctional sequences and no quality scores, the filtering could not be the same as the filtering used for full-length reads. To assign V/J genes and CDR3, sequences were annotated against IMGT germline references using PyIR, a Python wrapper for IgBLAST v1.9. Any read was removed if the V/J assignment was weak (E-value above 1e-6), the CDR3 was missing, or the read contained stop codons, out-of-frame junctions, or ambiguous translated residues. A V3J clonotype was defined by an identical inferred V gene, J gene, and CDR3 amino acid sequence. The percentage overlap between two repertoires was calculated by dividing the number of shared unique clonotypes by the size of the smaller repertoire. Three approaches were used to assess repertoire richness: RTK rarefaction, the Chao1 estimator, and Recon v2.1 estimates of unobserved clonotypes. For all TCRbeta clonotypes obtained by the gDNA method from a handful of donors, generation probabilities were computed with OLGA. TCRdb re-hosts the immuneACCESS table, in-frame sequences only. Its copies lack some clones; in the studies checked, an unresolved V gene accounts for under half of them, and the cause for the rest is not known. V and J calls plus clone size are reproduced from that table; the DNA served to infer D and trimming. The sample yields around 2,100,000 clones; approximately 95% were counted once. More than 0.9% of the sample rests with the top ten.

CDR1 and CDR2 are read off the germline V gene as ENHRY and SYGVKD. V sheds 0 bases and J sheds 0 bases, leaving 9 bases between their ends. The CDR3 runs 16 amino acids, cysteine and phenylalanine included. Just CDR3 DNA is preserved here, 48 bases in frame from base 1. This TCR was sampled from a man aged 18 to 30 in good health. The rearranged chain carries TRBV10-3 and TRBJ1-5; the D gene cannot be named for sure. The sequencing sample was made of naive CD8+ T cells sorted from blood. In the paper's terms, the cell subset or site label means: CD45RA+CCR7+. CDR3 loop: CAISESVDYSNQPQHF. The sequenced DNA is TGTGCCATCAGTGAGTCTGTAGATTATAGCAATCAGCCCCAGCATTTT.